This TCR beta chain was documented in a study of T cells in Graves' hyperthyroidism and ophthalmopathy. This clonotype was recorded many times. RNA transcripts served as the template for amplifying TCR beta CDR3 regions. During a first-round RT-PCR of the TCR CDR3, the HTBI primer set was used. One entry per CDR3 protein results from TCRdb running MiXCR on the multiplex PCR reads. Among more than 350,000 distinct CDR3 sequences, nearly 15% were seen once, and the ten largest hold 15% to 20%. V lost 0 bases and J 0 bases, leaving 13 bases between the germline ends. CDR3 length: 16 residues. In germline, CDR1 is SGHRS, CDR2 YFSETQ.

This TCR was sampled from a woman aged 60 to 75 with Graves' ophthalmopathy. The chain uses TRBV5-1 and TRBJ2-7; D possibly uses TRBD1 or TRBD2 (5 bases each). Sequencing was carried out using blood. CDR3 nucleotide sequence: TGCGCCAGCAGCTTGGGTGCCCGGGGCAGCTCCTACGAGCAGTACTTC. As protein: CASSLGARGSSYEQYF. The variable domain in full, with the rest retrieved from reference TRBV5-1 and TRBJ2-7, is KAGVTQTPRYLIKTRGQQVTLSCSPISGHRSVSWYQQTPGQGLQFLFEYFSETQRNKGNFPGRFSGRQFSNSRSEMNVSTLELGDSALYLCASSLGARGSSYEQYFGPGTRLTVT.